This TCR beta chain was sequenced during a study of blood T cell repertoires in COVID-19. Looked up from germline, CDR1 is LGHNT and CDR2 is FRNRAP. This CDR3 has 17 residues. V lost 2 bases and J lost 0; bases outside the gene matches: 7. Sequenced by immunoSEQ multiplex PCR; TCRdb stores in-frame clones only, minus some. This table has 160,000 or so clones, 80% to 90% appearing once. Participant-reported clinical history was the basis for cohort assignment. The sequence derives from a woman aged 45-65 years who had recovered from COVID-19. The sample taken for sequencing was PBMCs or T cells enriched from blood (not recorded which). The rearrangement joins TRBV12-5 to TRBJ1-1; 9 bases map to TRBD1. This CDR3 reads CASGLQQGASMNTEAFF. The CDR3 DNA reads TGTGCTAGTGGTTTGCAACAGGGGGCGAGCATGAACACTGAAGCTTTCTTT. The complete variable domain, with remaining parts taken from reference TRBV12-5 and TRBJ1-1, reads DARVTQTPRHKVTEMGQEVTMRCQPILGHNTVFWYRQTMMQGLELLAYFRNRAPLDDSGMPKDRFSAEMPDATLATLKIQPSEPRDSAVYFCASGLQQGASMNTEAFFGQGTRLTVV.